This T cell receptor (beta chain) is from a study of PD-1 blockade in classical Hodgkin lymphoma. The overall study: Treatment was intravenous nivolumab, 3 mg/kg every 2 weeks, until progression. General observations from the study: Complete responders possessed baseline diversity comparable to newly diagnosed patients.

The CDR3 length is 15 residues. Trimming removed 1 base from V and 5 bases from J, with 18 bases in between. Germline CDR1 is GTSNPN and CDR2 is SVGIG (reference sequence). Patients all relapsed after autologous stem cell transplantation, and there was variation in brentuximab vedotin exposure. For this clone: Its target is unknown.

Sequencing used immunoSEQ multiplex PCR; TCRdb keeps in-frame clones, though not all of them. The sample lists roughly 42,000 clones, about two thirds seen once, with roughly 3% in the top ten. The chain couples TRBV30 to TRBJ2-7, with D possibly being TRBD2 (5 bases). The sample in question was peripheral blood mononuclear cells (PBMCs), obtained at baseline. The source is a human donor with classical Hodgkin lymphoma. The CDR3 reads CAWSGLDGERDEQYF. The CDR3 DNA reads as TGTGCCTGGAGTGGTCTAGACGGGGAAAGGGACGAGCAGTACTTC.